Listed here are 18 T cell receptor beta chains from one sample, sequenced in a study of cytomegalovirus exposure and HLA in healthy donors. Primers for the PCR totalled 60 Vbeta and 13 Jbeta. Assay: immunoSEQ multiplex PCR; the TCRdb copy retains only in-frame clones and omits some. The sample holds 150,000 to 200,000 clones, more than 85% seen once. Sample: PBMCs. All receptors come from a woman under 30 in good health and CMV-seronegative.

The chain carries TRBV6-5 and TRBJ2-1; D gene uncertain. V was shortened by 4 bases and J by 8 bases, with 6 bases between the two germline ends. Per the germline V gene, CDR1 is MNHEY and CDR2 is SVGAGI. CDR3 length: 11 residues. CDR3 DNA: TGTGCCAGCAGTTTCCAGGATGAGCAGTTCTTC. Translating gives CASSFQDEQFF.

The J gene is TRBJ1-2, the V gene TRBV5-1; D perhaps matches TRBD1 (6 bases). Between the trimmed V and J ends, which lost 0 bases and 5 bases, there was a span of 14 bases. Germline values: CDR1 SGHRS, CDR2 YFSETQ. The CDR3 is 15 amino acids. CDR3 coding DNA: TGCGCCAGCAGCTTGGTAGGGTACCAGGGGTATGGCTACACCTTC. Protein: CASSLVGYQGYGYTF.

Only one count was recorded for this clone. A read error may account for a junction end that differs from germline. The chain links TRBV7-7 to TRBJ2-3; 14 bases align to TRBD2. The germline CDR1 and CDR2 sequences are SSHAT and FNYEAQ (reference sequence). The CDR3 has 16 residues. The CDR3 coding sequence is TGTGCTAGCAGCTCGGGACTAGCGGGAGTAGGAGATACGCAGTATTTT. It translates to CASSSGLAGVGDTQYF.

This chain's CDR3 is CASSVTGGKLHFIRRFF. For the CDR3, the DNA is TGTGCCAGCAGTGTGACAGGGGGCAAGCTCCACTTTATAAGACGTTTCTTT. This chain joins TRBV2 and TRBJ1-1, with 10 nucleotides matching TRBD1. The CDR3 covers 17 residues. The germline V gene encodes CDR1 SNHLY and CDR2 FYNNEI. V lost 4 bases and J lost 13; bases outside the gene matches: 21. Looking up the rest from reference TRBV2 and TRBJ1-1 gives the full variable domain: EPEVTQTPSHQVTQMGQEVILRCVPISNHLYFYWYRQILGQKVEFLVSFYNNEISEKSEIFDDQFSVERPDGSNFTLKIRSTKLEDSAMYFCASSVTGGKLHFIRRFFGQGTRLTVV.

The chain is built from TRBV6-1 and TRBJ2-3; maybe TRBD2 (6 bases). The germline V gene has CDR1 MNHNS and CDR2 SASEGT. The CDR3 consists of 15 residues. The V end lost 2 bases, the J end lost 1 base, and 10 bases lay between the germline ends. CDR3: CASSESPSGTDTQYF. CDR3 coding DNA: TGTGCCAGCAGTGAAAGCCCTAGCGGCACAGATACGCAGTATTTT.

This chain joins TRBV19 and TRBJ2-5; tentatively, D is TRBD2 (5 bases). The J call may be mistaken, given a closer DNA end match to TRBJ2-7. The germline V gene encodes CDR1 LNHDA and CDR2 SQIVND (reference sequence). This CDR3 comprises 14 residues. The CDR3 sequence: CASSGGPDRYEQYF. The CDR3 bases are TGTGCCAGTAGTGGAGGCCCGGATCGCTACGAGCAGTACTTC.

The V call is TRBV28, the J call TRBJ1-6, with 10 nucleotides matching TRBD1. With V trimmed by 5 bases and J by 10 bases, 11 bases remained unmatched. The CDR3 length is 16 residues. CDR1 is MDHEN and CDR2 is SYDVKM in the germline V gene. In DNA, the CDR3 is TGTGCCAGCAGTAACTACCGGGACAGGGGATGGTCACCCCTCCACTTT. Translated, it gives CASSNYRDRGWSPLHF.

The rearrangement joins TRBV28 to TRBJ1-2; possible D gene TRBD1, 5 bases. With 4 bases removed from V and 2 bases from J, the gap between germline ends came to 17 bases. Germline assignment: CDR1 MDHEN and CDR2 SYDVKM. The CDR3 extends over 16 amino acids. Here the CDR3 DNA reads TGTGCCAGCAGTTACCCCGGTGGGGGAGGGAACTATGGCTACACCTTC. Protein product: CASSYPGGGGNYGYTF.

Here the CDR3 reads CASSLSLAYNEQFF. DNA of the CDR3: TGTGCCAGCAGCCTGAGTCTAGCGTACAATGAGCAGTTCTTC. The V call is TRBV7-8, the J call TRBJ2-1, with a possible D match to TRBD2 (6 bases). CDR1 and CDR2 from the germline V gene are SGHVS and FQNEAQ. V lost 5 bases, J lost 4 bases, and 12 bases lay in between. This CDR3 is 14 amino acids long.

V gene TRBV11-2 combines with J gene TRBJ2-7; 8 positions agree with TRBD1. J was trimmed by 3 bases and V by 6 bases; bases with no gene match: 7. The germline gives CDR1 SGHAT, CDR2 FQNNGV. This CDR3 contains 14 residues. The CDR3 sequence is CASSVHRGFYEQYF. As DNA, the CDR3 is TGTGCCAGCAGTGTCCACAGGGGGTTCTACGAGCAGTACTTC.

The chain employs TRBV7-9 and TRBJ2-7, with 8 bases aligning to TRBD2. CDR1 is SEHNR, CDR2 FQNEAQ, per germline (reference sequence). V dropped 4 bases and J dropped 6; count of bases not matched to a gene: 5. This CDR3 spans 13 amino acids. CDR3 sequence: CASSSSGGGEQYF. CDR3 DNA sequence: TGTGCCAGCAGCTCCAGCGGGGGAGGCGAGCAGTACTTC.

The V call is TRBV28, the J call TRBJ1-6; 7 bases line up with TRBD1. The trim removed 8 bases at V and 7 bases at J, leaving 14 bases unmatched. This CDR3 region has 16 residues. Germline CDR1 MDHEN, CDR2 SYDVKM. The CDR3 nucleotides read TGTGCCAGCGGACCTCATGGGACAGCGAAAAATTCACCCCTCCACTTT. Translated: CASGPHGTAKNSPLHF.

For this clone: At one boundary the junction diverges from the germline segment, which might be a read error. The rearrangement uses TRBV7-9 and TRBJ1-2; 8 bases align to TRBD1. This CDR3 has 14 amino acids. Germline V gene data show CDR1 as SEHNR and CDR2 as FQNEAQ (reference sequence). Here the CDR3 reads CSSSSAGTGYGYTF. CDR3 nucleotide sequence: TGTTCCAGCAGCTCAGCCGGGACAGGCTATGGCTACACCTTC.

Remarks on this clone: The same CDR3 can be traced to other DNA sequences in this sample. V usage is TRBV7-2 and J usage is TRBJ2-1; 12 nucleotides line up with TRBD2. V lost 5 bases and J lost 4; bases outside the gene matches: 3. This CDR3 is 15 amino acids long. Germline V CDR1 and CDR2: SGHTA, FQGNSA. As DNA, the CDR3 is TGTGCCAGCAGCCTCGGACTAGCGGGATACAATGAGCAGTTCTTC. Protein product: CASSLGLAGYNEQFF.

V gene TRBV5-1 combines with J gene TRBJ1-1; a possible D gene is TRBD1 (6 bases). V shed 0 bases and J shed 0 bases, with 15 bases lying between them. This CDR3 spans 17 amino acids. The V gene's germline CDR1 is SGHRS and CDR2 YFSETQ. CDR3: CASSLVGGANMNTEAFF. CDR3 in DNA: TGCGCCAGCAGCTTGGTCGGGGGGGCCAATATGAACACTGAAGCTTTCTTT.

The rearrangement joins TRBV6-6 to TRBJ1-5, with TRBD1 as a possible D gene (5 bases). The CDR3 loop spans 15 amino acids. CDR1 is MNHNY and CDR2 is SVGAGI in the germline V gene (reference sequence). V shed 6 bases and J shed 2 bases, with 14 bases lying between them. The CDR3 region has the DNA TGTGCCAGCAGGCCGTTAGGAGGGGGCAATCAGCCCCAGCATTTT. Translation: CASRPLGGGNQPQHF.

This clone has just one count. The V and J genes are TRBV4-1 and TRBJ2-5; 11 bases are shared with TRBD1. CDR3 length equals 15 residues. V lost 6 bases to trimming and J lost 4 bases; unmatched junction nucleotides: 7. Germline assignment: CDR1 MGHRA and CDR2 YSYEKL. CDR3 in amino acids: CASRPAGTGGETQYF. CDR3 DNA: TGCGCCAGCAGACCCGCGGGGACAGGGGGAGAGACCCAGTACTTC.

The chain uses TRBV28 and TRBJ2-1; 13 bases agree with TRBD2. CDR1 MDHEN and CDR2 SYDVKM come from the germline V gene. This CDR3 comprises 16 residues. Trimming removed 6 bases from V and 5 bases from J; junction bases left unmatched: 7. The CDR3 nucleotides are TGTGCCAGCAGCCCGGGACTAGCGGGGAGGAACAATGAGCAGTTCTTC. Protein product: CASSPGLAGRNNEQFF.